The rows below give T cell receptor beta chains drawn from one sample of a study of blood T cell repertoires in COVID-19. Produced via immunoSEQ multiplex PCR; TCRdb's table is partial and in-frame only. Of 250,000 to 400,000 clones listed, roughly 85% are singletons. The sample consisted of PBMCs or T cells enriched from blood (not recorded which). The receptors were gathered from a woman in her twenties or thirties who had been exposed to COVID-19. Both conserved end residues are part of each CDR3. The D gene is left open where the match is weak. Clone size is shown for a subset of rows, as once, few, many or a class of expanded clone.

>TRBJ2-3|-|TRBD2|TRBV7-3
TGTGCCAGCAGCTTAAAGGGCGGGGGAAGCACAGATACGCAGTATTTT
CASSLKGGGSTDTQYF
>TRBJ2-3|-|-|TRBV24-1
TGTGCCACCAGTGATTTGCCAAAGGGAACGGGGGATACGCAGTATTTT
CATSDLPKGTGDTQYF
>TRBJ2-3|-|-|TRBV28
TGTGCCAGTAGCGTGGGCACAGATACGCAGTATTTT
CASSVGTDTQYF
>TRBJ2-2|-|TRBD2|TRBV24-1
TGTGCCACCAGTGATTTTACTAGCGGGCAAATTACCGGGGAGCTGTTTTTT
CATSDFTSGQITGELFF
>TRBJ1-2|once|-|TRBV9
TGTGCCAGCAGCGCCGGGGGGCTGCAGGACTATGGCTACACCTTC
CASSAGGLQDYGYTF
>TRBJ2-3|-|-|TRBV2
TGTGCCAGCAGTGAAACAGGAGCAGATACGCAGTATTTT
CASSETGADTQYF
>TRBJ1-1|-|TRBD1|TRBV30
TGTGCCTGGAGTCCCTTGGACAGGGGAGACACTGAAGCTTTCTTT
CAWSPLDRGDTEAFF
>TRBJ1-1|-|-|TRBV7-9
TGTGCCAGCAGTAGTAACACTGAAGCTTTCTTT
CASSSNTEAFF
>TRBJ1-1|-|-|TRBV30
TGTGCCTGGAGCGCCATAGAACGGGGGACTGAAGCTTTCTTT
CAWSAIERGTEAFF
>TRBJ2-5|-|TRBD1|TRBV7-2
TGTGCCAGCAGCACACAGGGGGCGCTGAGAGAGACCCAGTACTTC
CASSTQGALRETQYF
>TRBJ2-5|-|TRBD2|TRBV18
TGTGCCAGCTCAGGAGCGGGGCCCCAAGAGACCCAGTACTTC
CASSGAGPQETQYF
>TRBJ2-4|-|-|TRBV4-1
TGCGCCAGCAGCCAAGAGGCTAGTAGGGGAGGTATAAACATTCAGTACTTC
CASSQEASRGGINIQYF
>TRBJ1-5|-|-|TRBV28
TGTGCCAGCAGTTTAACTGCAGGGGTGGGACAGCCCCAGCATTTT
CASSLTAGVGQPQHF
>TRBJ2-1|-|TRBD2|TRBV4-2
TGTGCCAGCAGCCAAGGGACTAGCGGGTTCTCCTACAATGAGCAGTTCTTC
CASSQGTSGFSYNEQFF
>TRBJ1-4|-|TRBD1|TRBV9
TGTGCCAGCAGCGGCAGGGACAGGGGGCTTGGGGAAAAACTGTTTTTT
CASSGRDRGLGEKLFF
>TRBJ1-2|-|TRBD1|TRBV27
TGTGCCAGCAGACAGGGGGCTGGTGGCTACACCTTC
CASRQGAGGYTF
>TRBJ1-1|-|TRBD1|TRBV13
TGTGCCAGCAGCTTAGGGGGACAGGGCGGGAACACTGAAGCTTTCTTT
CASSLGGQGGNTEAFF
>TRBJ2-7|-|TRBD1|TRBV30
TGTGCCTGGGCGACAGGGGGGGTGGGTTACGAGCAGTACTTC
CAWATGGVGYEQYF
>TRBJ2-1|-|-|TRBV6-5
TGTGCCAGCAGTTACTCGTTACAGGGTTTATACAATGAGCAGTTCTTC
CASSYSLQGLYNEQFF
>TRBJ2-5|-|-|TRBV4-3
TGCGCCAGCAGCCGTAATCGGAAGACCGGGGCAGGGGGAGGCCAAGAGACCCAGTACTTC
CASSRNRKTGAGGGQETQYF
>TRBJ1-2|-|-|TRBV27
TGTGCCAGCAGTCATATGGTAGGGAGTGGAGGCTACACCTTC
CASSHMVGSGGYTF
>TRBJ2-5|few|TRBD1|TRBV5-3
TGTGCCAGAGGCCGGGACAGGGAACAAGAGACCCAGTACTTC
CARGRDREQETQYF
>TRBJ2-3|-|-|TRBV7-2
TGTGCCAGCAGCTTACTAACCTCACCCTTTCTCACAGATACGCAGTATTTT
CASSLLTSPFLTDTQYF
>TRBJ2-1|-|-|TRBV5-4
TGTGCCAGCAGCTTGGTAGCGGCGAGCAATGAGCAGTTCTTC
CASSLVAASNEQFF
>TRBJ2-7|-|-|TRBV12-1
TGTGCCAGCAGCTTTGTTCATTCGGGGGTGCGGTCCTCCTACGAGCAGTACTTC
CASSFVHSGVRSSYEQYF
>TRBJ2-5|-|-|TRBV9
TGTGCCAGCAGCGCCCGGGACTTCCCAGGCCAAGAGACCCAGTACTTC
CASSARDFPGQETQYF
>TRBJ2-6|-|-|TRBV28
TGTGCCAGTCGCCCACGGGATTCTGGGGCCAACGTCCTGACTTTC
CASRPRDSGANVLTF
>TRBJ2-1|-|-|TRBV5-4
TGTGCCAGCAGCTTGAATGCAGCGAGCTCCTACAATGAGCAGTTCTTC
CASSLNAASSYNEQFF
>TRBJ2-1|-|TRBD2|TRBV28
TGTGCCAGCAGTCAGGGACTAGCGGGGGGGCTCTCCTACAATGAGCAGTTCTTC
CASSQGLAGGLSYNEQFF
>TRBJ1-5|-|-|TRBV13
TGTGCCAGCAGCTTAAAATTTGGCGGCAGGGCCCCTCAGCCCCAGCATTTT
CASSLKFGGRAPQPQHF
>TRBJ1-2|-|-|TRBV28
TGTGCCAGCAGTTCTCTACGGAGGGGTAGTTATGGCTACACCTTC
CASSSLRRGSYGYTF
>TRBJ2-1|-|-|TRBV12-3/TRBV12-4
TGTGCCAGCACTCCTCCCGAGCAGTTCTTC
CASTPPEQFF
>TRBJ1-5|-|TRBD1|TRBV5-5
TGTGCCAGCAGCGCGGACAGGGCAGGAGGGAGCAATCAGCCCCAGCATTTT
CASSADRAGGSNQPQHF
>TRBJ2-7|once|-|TRBV19
TGTGCCAGTAGTTACAGGGGGGGTTACGAGCAGTACTTC
CASSYRGGYEQYF
>TRBJ2-2|-|TRBD1|TRBV10-2
TGCGCCAGCAGTGAACGGACAGGGGGCACCGGGGAGCTGTTTTTT
CASSERTGGTGELFF
>TRBJ1-3|-|TRBD1|TRBV18
TGTGCCAGCTCAGGCCTGTTCCAGGGGGCGACTGGAAACACCATATATTTT
CASSGLFQGATGNTIYF
>TRBJ2-4|once|-|TRBV16
TGTGCCAGCAGCCAATCTAAATTAGCCAAAAACATTCAGTACTTC
CASSQSKLAKNIQYF
>TRBJ2-7|-|-|TRBV30
TGTGCCAAAACCGGAGCCTACGAGCAGTACTTC
CAKTGAYEQYF
>TRBJ1-6|once|TRBD1|TRBV27
TGTGCCAGCAGTTTAGAGGGACAGGGGAATTCACCCCTCCACTTT
CASSLEGQGNSPLHF
>TRBJ1-3|-|TRBD1|TRBV28
TGTGCCAGCAGTTTAACAGGGGCCAGTGGAAACACCATATATTTT
CASSLTGASGNTIYF
>TRBJ1-1|-|-|TRBV5-1
TGCGCCAGCAGCTTGGACAGGAACACTGAAGCTTTCTTT
CASSLDRNTEAFF
>TRBJ1-2|once|-|TRBV6-6
TGTGCCAGCAGTTCCCTGGGAGGAAGTGGCTACACCTTC
CASSSLGGSGYTF
>TRBJ1-5|once|-|TRBV2
TGTGCCAGCAATGTTCAGGGTTCCCATCAGCCCCAGCATTTT
CASNVQGSHQPQHF
>TRBJ1-2|-|-|TRBV5-6
TGTGCCAGCAGCTTGGGCGGCCTCCGGAGGGGAGGCTACACCTTC
CASSLGGLRRGGYTF
>TRBJ1-1|-|-|TRBV7-3
TGTGCCAGCAGCCCCGGGTCCAGGGCTGAAGCTTTCTTT
CASSPGSRAEAFF
>TRBJ2-1|-|-|TRBV6-5
TGTGCCAGCAGGTACGATTCCGCGAGGGATGAGCAGTTCTTC
CASRYDSARDEQFF
>TRBJ2-5|once|-|TRBV28
TGTGCCAGCGAGGTCAGGGGTGAGACCCAGTACTTC
CASEVRGETQYF
>TRBJ1-2|-|-|TRBV5-4
TGTGCCAGCAGCTCACGGGAAGGGAACTATGGCTACACCTTC
CASSSREGNYGYTF
>TRBJ1-2|-|TRBD1|TRBV7-9
TGTGCCAGCAGCGCACAGGGGACTGCTAACTATGGCTACACCTTC
CASSAQGTANYGYTF